The rows below give T cell receptor beta chains drawn from one sample of a study of control samples from healthy donors and cancer patients. Clones were read by immunoSEQ multiplex PCR, and TCRdb kept only the in-frame ones, dropping some. The sample carries some 74,000 clones, about 88% recorded once. Sequencing used blood. The source is a woman between 50 and 59 years old in good health. CDR3s include the opening cysteine and the closing phenylalanine or tryptophan. A D gene is named only where the DNA matches it firmly. The size entry is marked missing in some rows and otherwise reads once, few, many or a size class.

D gene: TRBD1; clone size: .; J gene: TRBJ1-1; V gene: TRBV5-1; CDR3 protein: CASSPRQGSMAFF; CDR3 DNA: TGCGCCAGCAGCCCCCGACAGGGGTCTATGGCTTTCTTT
D gene: TRBD1; clone size: .; J gene: TRBJ1-1; V gene: TRBV5-6; CDR3 protein: CASSLAGTGGLTEAFF; CDR3 DNA: TGTGCCAGCAGCTTGGCCGGGACAGGGGGCCTCACTGAAGCTTTCTTT
D gene: .; clone size: .; J gene: TRBJ1-1; V gene: TRBV5-1; CDR3 protein: CASSLGHGAGTFF; CDR3 DNA: TGCGCCAGCAGCTTGGGCCACGGCGCAGGTACTTTCTTT
D gene: TRBD2; clone size: .; J gene: TRBJ2-5; V gene: TRBV5-1; CDR3 protein: CASSLAASGYETQYF; CDR3 DNA: TGCGCCAGCAGCTTGGCCGCTAGCGGGTACGAGACCCAGTACTTC
D gene: .; clone size: .; J gene: TRBJ1-6; V gene: TRBV4-1; CDR3 protein: CASSQGIPLHF; CDR3 DNA: TGCGCCAGCAGCCAGGGGATACCCCTCCACTTT
D gene: .; clone size: .; J gene: TRBJ2-3; V gene: TRBV2; CDR3 protein: CASRSAGGTQYF; CDR3 DNA: TGTGCCAGCAGATCGGCAGGGGGGACGCAGTATTTT
D gene: TRBD1; clone size: few; J gene: TRBJ1-5; V gene: TRBV5-1; CDR3 protein: CASSIGTGKSQPQHF; CDR3 DNA: TGCGCCAGCAGCATAGGGACAGGGAAAAGTCAGCCCCAGCATTTT
D gene: TRBD2; clone size: .; J gene: TRBJ2-2; V gene: TRBV7-2; CDR3 protein: CASSLGPGLEANTGELFF; CDR3 DNA: TGTGCCAGCAGCTTAGGACCGGGACTAGAGGCGAACACCGGGGAGCTGTTTTTT
D gene: TRBD2; clone size: .; J gene: TRBJ2-3; V gene: TRBV9; CDR3 protein: CASSVAASGGRDTQYF; CDR3 DNA: TGTGCCAGCAGCGTAGCTGCTAGCGGGGGTCGGGATACGCAGTATTTT
D gene: TRBD1; clone size: .; J gene: TRBJ1-1; V gene: TRBV4-1; CDR3 protein: CASSQPGGMNTEAFF; CDR3 DNA: TGCGCCAGCAGCCAACCAGGGGGCATGAACACTGAAGCTTTCTTT
D gene: .; clone size: .; J gene: TRBJ1-5; V gene: TRBV12-5; CDR3 protein: CASGESGRVPPQHF; CDR3 DNA: TGTGCTAGTGGTGAGTCGGGGAGGGTCCCGCCCCAGCATTTT
D gene: .; clone size: .; J gene: TRBJ1-1; V gene: TRBV5-1; CDR3 protein: CASSSEVFGYTEAFF; CDR3 DNA: TGCGCCAGCAGCTCTGAGGTGTTCGGTTACACTGAAGCTTTCTTT
D gene: .; clone size: .; J gene: TRBJ1-4; V gene: TRBV28; CDR3 protein: CASSRYRVANEKLFF; CDR3 DNA: TGCGCCAGCAGCCGCTACAGGGTAGCTAATGAAAAACTGTTTTTT
D gene: .; clone size: .; J gene: TRBJ2-6; V gene: TRBV5-1; CDR3 protein: CASSLDYPVSGANVLTF; CDR3 DNA: TGCGCCAGCAGCTTGGACTATCCAGTCTCTGGAGCCAACGTCCTGACTTTC
D gene: TRBD1; clone size: .; J gene: TRBJ1-4; V gene: TRBV7-2; CDR3 protein: CASSPDRGNEKLFF; CDR3 DNA: TGTGCCAGCAGCCCCGACAGGGGGAATGAAAAACTGTTTTTT
D gene: TRBD1; clone size: .; J gene: TRBJ1-6; V gene: TRBV5-4; CDR3 protein: CASSRTSGQGYSPLHF; CDR3 DNA: TGTGCCAGCAGCCGCACCTCGGGACAGGGTTATTCACCCCTCCACTTT
D gene: .; clone size: .; J gene: TRBJ2-1; V gene: TRBV7-9; CDR3 protein: CASSSATNEQFF; CDR3 DNA: TGTGCCAGCAGCTCTGCAACCAATGAGCAGTTCTTC
D gene: .; clone size: .; J gene: TRBJ2-7; V gene: TRBV6-5; CDR3 protein: CASRGVGDEQYF; CDR3 DNA: TGTGCCAGCAGGGGAGTAGGCGACGAGCAGTACTTC
D gene: .; clone size: .; J gene: TRBJ2-7; V gene: TRBV5-1; CDR3 protein: CASSLPRNYEQYF; CDR3 DNA: TGCGCCAGCAGCTTGCCACGGAACTACGAGCAGTACTTC
D gene: .; clone size: .; J gene: TRBJ1-1; V gene: TRBV5-1; CDR3 protein: CASSLVRNTEAFF; CDR3 DNA: TGCGCCAGCAGCTTGGTAAGGAACACTGAAGCTTTCTTT
D gene: .; clone size: .; J gene: TRBJ1-4; V gene: TRBV6-5; CDR3 protein: CASSTMGGLREKLFF; CDR3 DNA: TGTGCCAGCAGTACCATGGGGGGGCTGAGAGAAAAACTGTTTTTT
D gene: .; clone size: .; J gene: TRBJ1-4; V gene: TRBV6-1; CDR3 protein: CASSEQGSSEKLFF; CDR3 DNA: TGTGCCAGCAGTGAGCAAGGGAGCAGTGAAAAACTGTTTTTT
D gene: TRBD2; clone size: .; J gene: TRBJ2-7; V gene: TRBV5-4; CDR3 protein: CASSLGLAGGRYEQYF; CDR3 DNA: TGTGCCAGCAGCTTGGGACTAGCGGGGGGGCGGTACGAGCAGTACTTC
D gene: TRBD1; clone size: .; J gene: TRBJ1-1; V gene: TRBV19; CDR3 protein: CASSNPDRGNVLNTEAFF; CDR3 DNA: TGTGCCAGTAGTAACCCGGACAGGGGGAACGTGTTGAACACTGAAGCTTTCTTT
D gene: .; clone size: .; J gene: TRBJ1-6; V gene: TRBV6-4; CDR3 protein: CASSWTQDSPLHF; CDR3 DNA: TGTGCCAGCAGCTGGACCCAGGATTCACCCCTCCACTTT
D gene: .; clone size: .; J gene: TRBJ2-7; V gene: TRBV6-1; CDR3 protein: CASSELGLGYEQYF; CDR3 DNA: TGTGCCAGCAGTGAATTGGGATTAGGCTACGAGCAGTACTTC
D gene: .; clone size: .; J gene: TRBJ1-1; V gene: TRBV5-8; CDR3 protein: CASSWDKQAFF; CDR3 DNA: TGTGCCAGCAGCTGGGACAAACAAGCTTTCTTT
D gene: .; clone size: .; J gene: TRBJ1-1; V gene: TRBV7-9; CDR3 protein: CASSLVGDKAFF; CDR3 DNA: TGTGCCAGCAGCTTAGTGGGGGATAAGGCTTTCTTT
D gene: .; clone size: few; J gene: TRBJ2-7; V gene: TRBV3-1/TRBV3-2; CDR3 protein: CASTNGGSYEQYF; CDR3 DNA: TGTGCCAGCACTAACGGGGGATCCTACGAGCAGTACTTC
D gene: TRBD1; clone size: .; J gene: TRBJ1-6; V gene: TRBV5-6; CDR3 protein: CASSLTGGSFRERPLHF; CDR3 DNA: TGTGCCAGCAGCTTGACAGGGGGCAGCTTTAGGGAAAGACCCCTCCACTTT
D gene: .; clone size: once; J gene: TRBJ1-6; V gene: TRBV7-9; CDR3 protein: CASSLSRPPLHF; CDR3 DNA: TGTGCCAGCAGCTTATCTAGACCACCCCTCCACTTT
D gene: .; clone size: .; J gene: TRBJ1-4; V gene: TRBV4-1; CDR3 protein: CASSQPPGAQEKLFF; CDR3 DNA: TGCGCCAGCAGCCAACCACCGGGGGCACAGGAGAAACTGTTTTTT
D gene: .; clone size: .; J gene: TRBJ1-2; V gene: TRBV5-8; CDR3 protein: CASSLGRLYGYTF; CDR3 DNA: TGTGCCAGCAGCTTGGGACGGCTCTATGGCTACACCTTC
D gene: TRBD2; clone size: .; J gene: TRBJ2-7; V gene: TRBV5-1; CDR3 protein: CASSGLAGGKEQYF; CDR3 DNA: TGCGCCAGCAGTGGACTAGCGGGGGGGAAAGAGCAGTACTTC
D gene: .; clone size: .; J gene: TRBJ1-1; V gene: TRBV5-1; CDR3 protein: CASRAETAWGAFF; CDR3 DNA: TGCGCCAGCAGAGCAGAAACCGCGTGGGGAGCTTTCTTT
D gene: TRBD1; clone size: .; J gene: TRBJ2-7; V gene: TRBV24-1; CDR3 protein: CATSDGDRGGEQYF; CDR3 DNA: TGTGCCACCAGTGATGGGGACAGGGGAGGCGAGCAGTACTTC
D gene: .; clone size: .; J gene: TRBJ2-3; V gene: TRBV29-1; CDR3 protein: CSVVQSLVFTDTQYF; CDR3 DNA: TGCAGCGTTGTCCAGAGTCTAGTATTTACAGATACGCAGTATTTT
D gene: TRBD1; clone size: .; J gene: TRBJ1-1; V gene: TRBV4-1; CDR3 protein: CASSQVTGGIMNTEAFF; CDR3 DNA: TGCGCCAGCAGCCAAGTGACAGGGGGAATAATGAACACTGAAGCTTTCTTT
D gene: .; clone size: .; J gene: TRBJ1-2; V gene: TRBV10-3; CDR3 protein: CAISEPGGGNGYTF; CDR3 DNA: TGTGCCATCAGTGAGCCGGGCGGGGGTAACGGCTACACCTTC
D gene: .; clone size: .; J gene: TRBJ2-1; V gene: TRBV18; CDR3 protein: CASSPESVLYNEQFF; CDR3 DNA: TGTGCCAGCTCACCGGAGTCTGTACTCTACAATGAGCAGTTCTTC
D gene: .; clone size: .; J gene: TRBJ1-2; V gene: TRBV2; CDR3 protein: CASSVEGIYGYTF; CDR3 DNA: TGTGCCAGCAGTGTCGAAGGGATTTATGGCTACACCTTC
D gene: TRBD1; clone size: .; J gene: TRBJ1-2; V gene: TRBV2; CDR3 protein: CASSEVKGGAPNYGYTF; CDR3 DNA: TGTGCCAGCAGTGAAGTTAAAGGGGGCGCCCCCAACTATGGCTACACCTTC
D gene: .; clone size: .; J gene: TRBJ1-1; V gene: TRBV10-3; CDR3 protein: CAISGGVGNTEAFF; CDR3 DNA: TGTGCCATCAGCGGGGGCGTGGGTAACACTGAAGCTTTCTTT
D gene: TRBD1; clone size: .; J gene: TRBJ1-6; V gene: TRBV19; CDR3 protein: CASQPGQGDNSPLHF; CDR3 DNA: TGTGCCAGTCAACCGGGACAGGGGGACAATTCACCCCTCCACTTT
D gene: TRBD2; clone size: .; J gene: TRBJ2-3; V gene: TRBV5-1; CDR3 protein: CASSLNLAGGTDTQYF; CDR3 DNA: TGCGCCAGCAGTTTAAACCTAGCGGGGGGCACAGATACGCAGTATTTT
D gene: .; clone size: once; J gene: TRBJ1-1; V gene: TRBV2; CDR3 protein: CASAKRNTEAFF; CDR3 DNA: TGTGCCAGCGCCAAAAGAAACACTGAAGCTTTCTTT
D gene: .; clone size: .; J gene: TRBJ2-4; V gene: TRBV2; CDR3 protein: CASEDGSKNIQYF; CDR3 DNA: TGTGCCAGCGAGGACGGCTCAAAAAACATTCAGTACTTC
D gene: .; clone size: .; J gene: TRBJ1-2; V gene: TRBV2; CDR3 protein: CASSEAPITSGYTF; CDR3 DNA: TGTGCCAGCAGTGAAGCGCCGATTACGAGTGGCTACACCTTC
D gene: .; clone size: .; J gene: TRBJ2-7; V gene: TRBV5-4; CDR3 protein: CASSLTGEQYF; CDR3 DNA: TGTGCCAGCAGCCTGACGGGGGAGCAGTACTTC
D gene: .; clone size: .; J gene: TRBJ1-2; V gene: TRBV6-4; CDR3 protein: CASSDINRNGYTF; CDR3 DNA: TGTGCCAGCAGTGACATAAATCGCAATGGCTACACCTTC